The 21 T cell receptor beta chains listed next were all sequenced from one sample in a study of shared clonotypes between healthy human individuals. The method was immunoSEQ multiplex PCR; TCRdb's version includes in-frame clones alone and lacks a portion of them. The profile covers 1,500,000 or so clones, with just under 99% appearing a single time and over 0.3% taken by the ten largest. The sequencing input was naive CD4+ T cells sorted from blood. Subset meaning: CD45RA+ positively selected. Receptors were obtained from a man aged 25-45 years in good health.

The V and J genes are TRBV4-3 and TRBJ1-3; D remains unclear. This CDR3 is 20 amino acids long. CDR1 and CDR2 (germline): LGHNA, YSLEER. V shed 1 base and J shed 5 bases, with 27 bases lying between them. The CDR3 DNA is TGCGCCAGCAGCCAAGCCGCCCTCTCCCCCAAAACAGATCTCAGAAACACCATATATTTT. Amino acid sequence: CASSQAALSPKTDLRNTIYF.

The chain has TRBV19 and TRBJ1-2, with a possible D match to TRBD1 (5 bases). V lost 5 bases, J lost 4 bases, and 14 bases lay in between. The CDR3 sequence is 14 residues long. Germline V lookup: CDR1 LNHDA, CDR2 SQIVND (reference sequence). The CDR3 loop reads CASSVRGPFYGYTF. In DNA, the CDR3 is TGTGCCAGTAGTGTAAGGGGCCCCTTCTATGGCTACACCTTC.

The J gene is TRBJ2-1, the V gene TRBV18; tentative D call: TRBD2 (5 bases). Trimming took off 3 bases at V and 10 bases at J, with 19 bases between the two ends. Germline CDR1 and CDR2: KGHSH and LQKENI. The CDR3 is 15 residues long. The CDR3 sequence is CASSPQLDSPGEQFF. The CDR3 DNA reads TGTGCCAGCTCACCTCAACTAGACTCCCCGGGCGAGCAGTTCTTC.

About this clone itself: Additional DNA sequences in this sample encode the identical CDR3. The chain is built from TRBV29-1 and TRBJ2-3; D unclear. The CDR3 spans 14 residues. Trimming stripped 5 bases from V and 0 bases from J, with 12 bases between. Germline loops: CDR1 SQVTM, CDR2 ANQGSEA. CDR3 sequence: CSVLAGPSTDTQYF. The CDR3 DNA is TGCAGCGTTTTGGCAGGCCCTAGCACAGATACGCAGTATTTT.

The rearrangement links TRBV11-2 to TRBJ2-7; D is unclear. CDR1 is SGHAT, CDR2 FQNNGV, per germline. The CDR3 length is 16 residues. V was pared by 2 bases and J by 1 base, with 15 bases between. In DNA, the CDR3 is TGTGCCAGCAGCTTATTCCCTCTCGGCGCGTCCTACGAGCAGTACTTC. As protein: CASSLFPLGASYEQYF.

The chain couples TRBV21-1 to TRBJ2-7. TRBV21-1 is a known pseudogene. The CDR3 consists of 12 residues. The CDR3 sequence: CARQGRGYEQYF. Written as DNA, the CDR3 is TGTGCCAGACAGGGGCGGGGGTACGAGCAGTACTTC.

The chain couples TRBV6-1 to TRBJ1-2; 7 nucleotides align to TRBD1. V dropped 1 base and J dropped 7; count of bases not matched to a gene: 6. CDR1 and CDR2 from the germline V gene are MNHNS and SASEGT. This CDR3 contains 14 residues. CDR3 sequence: CASSEGSGTAGYTF. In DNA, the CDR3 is TGTGCCAGCAGTGAAGGTTCCGGGACAGCTGGCTACACCTTC.

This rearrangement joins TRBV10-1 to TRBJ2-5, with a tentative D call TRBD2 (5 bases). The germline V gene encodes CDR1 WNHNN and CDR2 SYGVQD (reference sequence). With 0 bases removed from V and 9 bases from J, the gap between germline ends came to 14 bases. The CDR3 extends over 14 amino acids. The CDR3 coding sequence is TGCGCCAGCAGTGAGTCTACTAGTCCGTGGGCCCAGTACTTC. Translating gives CASSESTSPWAQYF.

The CDR3 loop is CASRPGLAGVAEQFF. The CDR3 DNA reads as TGCGCCAGCAGACCAGGACTAGCGGGAGTCGCTGAGCAGTTCTTC. V and J are TRBV5-1 and TRBJ2-1, with 13 bases fitting TRBD2. V shed 5 bases and J 9 bases; nucleotides not matched to a gene: 8. The CDR3 is 15 amino acids. The germline V gene has CDR1 SGHRS and CDR2 YFSETQ.

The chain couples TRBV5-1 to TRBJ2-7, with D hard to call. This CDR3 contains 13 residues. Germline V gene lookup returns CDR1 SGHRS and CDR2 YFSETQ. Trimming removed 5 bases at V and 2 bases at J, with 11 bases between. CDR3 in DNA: TGCGCCAGCAGTTGGACGGACGCCTACGAGCAGTACTTC. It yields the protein CASSWTDAYEQYF.

CDR3 in amino acids: CASSKTGYRNEQYF. CDR3 DNA: TGCGCCAGCAGCAAGACAGGGTATCGAAACGAGCAGTACTTC. V gene TRBV4-1 combines with J gene TRBJ2-7; TRBD1 aligns across 7 bases. V trimming: 5 bases; J trimming: 5 bases; junction bases outside the gene matches: 9. The germline CDR1 and CDR2 sequences are MGHRA and YSYEKL. The CDR3 runs 14 residues.

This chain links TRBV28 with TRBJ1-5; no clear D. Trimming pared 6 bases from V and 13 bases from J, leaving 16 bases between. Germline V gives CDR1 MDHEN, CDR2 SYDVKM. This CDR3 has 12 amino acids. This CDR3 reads CASSFRRTAQHF. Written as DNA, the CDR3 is TGTGCCAGCAGCTTTCGAAGGACGGCACAGCATTTT.

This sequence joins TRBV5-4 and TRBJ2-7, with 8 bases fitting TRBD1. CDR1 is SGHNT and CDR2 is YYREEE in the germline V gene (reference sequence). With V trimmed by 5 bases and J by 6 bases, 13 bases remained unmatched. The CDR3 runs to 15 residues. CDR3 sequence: CASRKTGATPSEQYF. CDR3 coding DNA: TGTGCCAGCAGGAAGACAGGGGCAACTCCAAGCGAGCAGTACTTC.

For the CDR3, the DNA is TGCGCCAGCAGCTTGGGGACAGGGGGTCATTTTATGGACGAGCAGTACTTC. Its protein is CASSLGTGGHFMDEQYF. This chain links TRBV5-1 with TRBJ2-7; 10 positions match TRBD1. Germline loops: CDR1 SGHRS, CDR2 YFSETQ. V was clipped by 0 bases and J by 5 bases; unmatched bases: 11. The CDR3 is made up of 17 amino acids. Using reference TRBV5-1 and TRBJ2-7 for the parts outside the CDR3, the full variable domain is KAGVTQTPRYLIKTRGQQVTLSCSPISGHRSVSWYQQTPGQGLQFLFEYFSETQRNKGNFPGRFSGRQFSNSRSEMNVSTLELGDSALYLCASSLGTGGHFMDEQYFGPGTRLTVT.

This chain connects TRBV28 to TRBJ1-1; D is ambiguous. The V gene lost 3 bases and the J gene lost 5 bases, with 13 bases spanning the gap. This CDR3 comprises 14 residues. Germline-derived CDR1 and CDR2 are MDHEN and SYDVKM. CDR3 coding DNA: TGTGCCAGCAGTTTTACCAAGGGATGGACTGAAGCTTTCTTT. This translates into CASSFTKGWTEAFF. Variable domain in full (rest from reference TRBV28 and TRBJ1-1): DVKVTQSSRYLVKRTGEKVFLECVQDMDHENMFWYRQDPGLGLRLIYFSYDVKMKEKGDIPEGYSVSREKKERFSLILESASTNQTSMYLCASSFTKGWTEAFFGQGTRLTVV.

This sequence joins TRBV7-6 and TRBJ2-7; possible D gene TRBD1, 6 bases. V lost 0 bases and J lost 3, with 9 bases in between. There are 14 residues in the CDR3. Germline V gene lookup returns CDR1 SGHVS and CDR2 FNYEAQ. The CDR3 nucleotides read TGTGCCAGCAGCTTAGCGCACAGGGACTACGAGCAGTACTTC. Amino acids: CASSLAHRDYEQYF.

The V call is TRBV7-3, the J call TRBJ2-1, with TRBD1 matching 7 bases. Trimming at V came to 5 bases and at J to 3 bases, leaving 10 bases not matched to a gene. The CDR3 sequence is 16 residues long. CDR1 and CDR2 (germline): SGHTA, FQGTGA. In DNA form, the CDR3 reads TGTGCCAGCAGCCGGTCTGGGACAGAACTCTACAATGAGCAGTTCTTC. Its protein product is CASSRSGTELYNEQFF.

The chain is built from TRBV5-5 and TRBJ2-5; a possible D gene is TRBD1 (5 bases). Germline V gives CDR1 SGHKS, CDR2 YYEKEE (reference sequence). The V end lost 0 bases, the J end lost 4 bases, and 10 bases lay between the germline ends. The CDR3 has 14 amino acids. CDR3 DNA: TGTGCCAGCAGCTTGGTAGACAGCCGAGAGACCCAGTACTTC. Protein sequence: CASSLVDSRETQYF.

The CDR3 nucleotides read TGTGCCAGCTCAGCAGGGACAGGCCCCCCAAGGAACACTGAAGCTTTCTTT. This translates into CASSAGTGPPRNTEAFF. This sequence joins TRBV18 and TRBJ1-1; 8 nucleotides match TRBD1. V lost 5 bases to trimming and J lost 1 base; unmatched junction nucleotides: 12. The length of the CDR3 is 17 residues. From germline, CDR1 is KGHSH and CDR2 LQKENI.

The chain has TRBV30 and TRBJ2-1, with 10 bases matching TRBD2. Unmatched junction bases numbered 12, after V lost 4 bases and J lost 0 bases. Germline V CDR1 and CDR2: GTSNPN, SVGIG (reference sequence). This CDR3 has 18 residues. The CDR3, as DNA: TGTGCCTGGACCAAGACGAGGACTAGCGGAAACTCCTACAATGAGCAGTTCTTC. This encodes CAWTKTRTSGNSYNEQFF.

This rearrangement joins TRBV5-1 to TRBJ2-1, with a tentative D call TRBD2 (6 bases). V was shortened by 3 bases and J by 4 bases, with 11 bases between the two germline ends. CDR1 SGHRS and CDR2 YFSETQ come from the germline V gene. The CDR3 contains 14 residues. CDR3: CASSSAGSYNEQFF. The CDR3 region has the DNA TGCGCCAGCAGCTCAGCCGGGAGTTACAATGAGCAGTTCTTC.